This entry lists 25 T cell receptor beta chains sequenced from one sample in a study of cytomegalovirus exposure and HLA in healthy donors. This table comes from immunoSEQ multiplex PCR, and its TCRdb copy is limited to in-frame clones, with some not included. There are some 340,000 clones in the sample; 75% to 90% occur only once, and 1.2% lies in the top ten. The material sequenced was PBMCs. The receptors derive from a woman younger than 45 in good health and CMV-seropositive.

The CDR3 DNA sequence: TGCGCCAGCAGCCAAGTTTCCAACTTCAACGAGCAGTACTTC. This codes for CASSQVSNFNEQYF. The chain is built from TRBV4-3 and TRBJ2-7; D remains unclear. From germline, CDR1 is LGHNA and CDR2 YSLEER. The CDR3 loop spans 14 amino acids. Between the trimmed V and J ends, which lost 1 base and 5 bases, there was a span of 12 bases.

The V call is TRBV7-6, the J call TRBJ2-2, with 7 bases aligning to TRBD1. The V and J ends lost 6 bases and 0 bases, in that order; junction bases with no gene match: 10. This CDR3 is built from 17 residues. The germline V gene has CDR1 SGHVS and CDR2 FNYEAQ. CDR3 DNA sequence: TGTGCCAGCAGAGCACTACAGGGGACCGCGAACACCGGGGAGCTGTTTTTT. It yields the protein CASRALQGTANTGELFF.

V and J are TRBV10-3 and TRBJ2-7; 10 bases fit TRBD2. Germline CDR1 and CDR2: ENHRY and SYGVKD. This CDR3 is built from 16 residues. The junction had 7 bases not matched to a gene; V was cut back by 2 bases and J by 3 bases. The chain's CDR3 is CAISEPSGSFGYEQYF. DNA of the CDR3: TGTGCCATCAGTGAGCCTAGCGGGAGTTTTGGCTACGAGCAGTACTTC.

The chain combines TRBV4-2 with TRBJ1-1, with D unresolved. The V and J ends lost 0 bases and 1 base respectively, with 15 bases between them. This CDR3 is built from 17 residues. Germline CDR1 and CDR2: LGHNA and YNFKEQ. The CDR3 loop reads CASSQDREPSGNTEAFF. DNA for the CDR3: TGTGCCAGCAGCCAAGATCGCGAACCTTCAGGGAACACTGAAGCTTTCTTT.

This sequence joins TRBV9 and TRBJ2-6; D remains ambiguous. V lost 0 bases, J lost 0 bases, and 10 bases lay in between. CDR1 is SGDLS and CDR2 is YYNGEE in the germline V gene. CDR3 length: 17 amino acids. DNA of the CDR3: TGTGCCAGCAGCGTAGGAGCAGACCCCTCTGGGGCCAACGTCCTGACTTTC. It yields the protein CASSVGADPSGANVLTF.

The genes are TRBV7-6 and TRBJ2-2, with TRBD2 matching 7 bases. The CDR3 length is 15 residues. The junction had 9 bases not matched to a gene; V was cut back by 7 bases and J by 4 bases. The germline CDR1 and CDR2 sequences are SGHVS and FNYEAQ. The CDR3, as DNA: TGTGCCAGCACCACCGTGGGAGGGGCCACCGGGGAGCTGTTTTTT. Its protein is CASTTVGGATGELFF.

V and J are TRBV28 and TRBJ2-4; D unresolved. Germline V gives CDR1 MDHEN, CDR2 SYDVKM. This CDR3 spans 18 amino acids. Trimming stripped 1 base from V and 0 bases from J, with 16 bases between. In nucleotides, the CDR3 is TGTGCCAGCAGTTTATTGGCTCCATCTGACATAGCCAAAAACATTCAGTACTTC. This sequence encodes CASSLLAPSDIAKNIQYF.

V gene TRBV11-3 combines with J gene TRBJ2-2, with TRBD1 as a possible D gene (5 bases). Trimming removed 5 bases from V and 6 bases from J, with 16 bases in between. CDR1 and CDR2 (germline): SGHNT, YENEEA. This CDR3 contains 15 residues. This chain's CDR3 is CASSLMILGAGELFF. DNA of the CDR3: TGTGCCAGCAGCCTTATGATCTTAGGGGCCGGGGAGCTGTTTTTT. Supplemented by reference TRBV11-3 and TRBJ2-2, the full variable domain reads EAGVVQSPRYKIIEKKQPVAFWCNPISGHNTLYWYLQNLGQGPELLIRYENEEAVDDSQLPKDRFSAERLKGVDSTLKIQPAELGDSAVYLCASSLMILGAGELFFGEGSRLTVL.

The chain carries TRBV9 and TRBJ2-7, with D maybe TRBD2 (6 bases). CDR1 is SGDLS, CDR2 YYNGEE, per germline. V was cut by 1 base and J by 4 bases, with 12 bases left in between. The CDR3 contains 14 residues. This CDR3 is CASSVRDSNYEQYF. The DNA for the CDR3 is TGTGCCAGCAGCGTACGGGACTCAAATTACGAGCAGTACTTC.

The V gene is TRBV28, the J gene TRBJ1-5, with D possibly being TRBD1 (5 bases). Germline assignment: CDR1 MDHEN and CDR2 SYDVKM. V lost 5 bases, J lost 5 bases, and 13 bases lay in between. The CDR3 has 14 amino acids. The CDR3 sequence is CASSQRGGYQPQHF. CDR3 bases: TGTGCCAGCAGTCAGCGGGGGGGGTATCAGCCCCAGCATTTT.

The chain carries TRBV11-2 and TRBJ2-7; 7 nucleotides align to TRBD1. Looked up from germline, CDR1 is SGHAT and CDR2 is FQNNGV. Losses at the gene ends were 1 base for V and 5 bases for J; bases not matched to a gene: 2. The CDR3 has 13 amino acids. CDR3 loop: CASSLGQGDEQYF. The CDR3 DNA reads as TGTGCCAGCAGCTTAGGCCAGGGGGACGAGCAGTACTTC.

The rearrangement joins TRBV13 to TRBJ2-7; the D is unclear. V lost 4 bases and J 1 base, leaving 8 bases between the germline ends. This CDR3 has 13 amino acids. Germline V gene sequence: CDR1 PRHDT, CDR2 FYEKMQ (reference sequence). The CDR3 loop is CASSSGLSYEQYF. The CDR3 nucleotides read TGTGCCAGCAGCTCGGGCCTATCCTACGAGCAGTACTTC.

The rearrangement uses TRBV18 and TRBJ1-5, with TRBD1 as a possible D gene (5 bases). Germline lookup yields CDR1 KGHSH and CDR2 LQKENI. Deletions cut 3 bases from V and 1 base from J, with 7 bases between. CDR3 length: 14 amino acids. The CDR3 sequence: CASSPRQSNQPQHF. CDR3 coding DNA: TGTGCCAGCTCACCTCGACAGAGCAATCAGCCCCAGCATTTT. The variable domain in full, with the rest retrieved from reference TRBV18 and TRBJ1-5, is NAGVMQNPRHLVRRRGQEARLRCSPMKGHSHVYWYRQLPEEGLKFMVYLQKENIIDESGMPKERFSAEFPKEGPSILRIQQVVRGDSAAYFCASSPRQSNQPQHFGDGTRLSIL.

This chain connects TRBV29-1 to TRBJ2-1, with D maybe TRBD2 (6 bases). V dropped 4 bases and J dropped 3 bases, with 10 bases sitting between them. Germline values: CDR1 SQVTM, CDR2 ANQGSEA. This CDR3 is built from 13 residues. The chain's CDR3 is CSVGETSYNEQFF. CDR3 DNA sequence: TGCAGCGTTGGCGAGACTAGCTACAATGAGCAGTTCTTC.

The chain links TRBV30 to TRBJ1-2; D possibly corresponds to TRBD1 (6 bases). There are 19 residues in the CDR3. The germline CDR1 and CDR2 sequences are GTSNPN and SVGIG (reference sequence). Trimming pared 2 bases from V and 4 bases from J, leaving 29 bases between. CDR3 coding DNA: TGTGCCTGGAGTTCAGGGGTTTCGGGCAGACCACCTCTCCCCTATGGCTACACCTTC. Translating gives CAWSSGVSGRPPLPYGYTF.

This chain connects TRBV2 to TRBJ2-5; D perhaps matches TRBD2 (6 bases). The germline V gene has CDR1 SNHLY and CDR2 FYNNEI. The CDR3 runs 14 residues. V was pared by 7 bases and J by 4 bases, with 16 bases between. The CDR3 loop is CASIHRESGETQYF. DNA of the CDR3: TGTGCCAGCATCCACCGGGAGTCGGGAGAGACCCAGTACTTC.

J is TRBJ2-7 and V is TRBV14; maybe TRBD2 (6 bases). The CDR3 consists of 16 residues. CDR1 SGHDN and CDR2 FVKESK come from the germline V gene. The germline V and J ends were trimmed by 4 bases and 2 bases, with 18 bases remaining between them. The CDR3 is CASSPPGLHTAYEQYF. The CDR3 region has the DNA TGTGCCAGCAGCCCGCCGGGACTCCATACCGCCTACGAGCAGTACTTC.

V usage is TRBV25-1 and J usage is TRBJ2-2; D is perhaps TRBD1 (5 bases). Trimming left V 4 bases short and J 6 bases short, with 12 bases between. This CDR3 is 14 amino acids long. Looked up from germline, CDR1 is MGHDK and CDR2 is SYGVNS. CDR3 sequence reads: CASSVAGQAGELFF. In nucleotides, the CDR3 is TGTGCCAGCAGTGTAGCCGGACAAGCCGGGGAGCTGTTTTTT.

The V gene is TRBV9, the J gene TRBJ1-2, with 7 bases identical to TRBD1. The germline gives CDR1 SGDLS, CDR2 YYNGEE. This CDR3 comprises 18 residues. The V segment lost 2 bases and the J segment 1 base; nucleotides outside the gene matches: 14. CDR3 loop: CASSVETGYPPFNYGYTF. Here the CDR3 DNA reads TGTGCCAGCAGCGTCGAGACAGGGTACCCCCCTTTTAACTATGGCTACACCTTC.

The rearrangement links TRBV4-3 to TRBJ2-7; D is uncertain. The CDR3 loop spans 15 amino acids. Germline CDR1 reads LGHNA; CDR2 reads YSLEER. Trimming pared 4 bases from V and 3 bases from J, leaving 16 bases between. CDR3 in DNA: TGCGCCAGCAGCCCGTCGAGGTCCGGGTTCTACGAGCAGTACTTC. This encodes CASSPSRSGFYEQYF.

The chain has TRBV6-6 and TRBJ2-3; D not certain. The CDR3 is 11 residues long. Trimming removed 9 bases at V and 8 bases at J, with 12 bases between. Germline CDR1 MNHNY, CDR2 SVGAGI (reference sequence). The CDR3 bases are TGTGCCAGTGCGTCGGGCGGTACGCAGTATTTT. Translation: CASASGGTQYF.

CDR3 DNA sequence: TGTGCCAGCAGCTTAGTTGGGACAGCGAATTCACCCCTCCACTTT. Residues: CASSLVGTANSPLHF. This chain links TRBV7-8 with TRBJ1-6; the match to TRBD1 covers 7 bases. Unmatched junction bases numbered 4, after V lost 1 base and J lost 7 bases. Germline CDR1 and CDR2: SGHVS and FQNEAQ. The CDR3 length is 15 residues.

This rearrangement joins TRBV18 to TRBJ2-7, with 11 nucleotides matching TRBD2. Trimming cost V 0 bases and J 1 base; bases outside gene matches: 2. Germline V gives CDR1 KGHSH, CDR2 LQKENI. This CDR3 is built from 16 residues. The CDR3 sequence is CASSPPTSGASYEQYF. CDR3 nucleotide sequence: TGTGCCAGCTCACCACCGACTAGCGGGGCTTCCTACGAGCAGTACTTC.

The gene calls are TRBV5-1 and TRBJ2-1, with 10 bases lining up with TRBD1. The CDR3 is 14 residues long. The V and J ends lost 2 bases and 9 bases, in that order; junction bases with no gene match: 5. CDR1 SGHRS and CDR2 YFSETQ come from the germline V gene. The CDR3 region is CASSFDGQGVEQFF. CDR3 sequence (DNA): TGCGCCAGCAGCTTCGACGGACAGGGGGTTGAGCAGTTCTTC.

This sequence joins TRBV5-4 and TRBJ2-2; 7 nucleotides align to TRBD1. Germline V gene data show CDR1 as SGHNT and CDR2 as YYREEE (reference sequence). The CDR3 is 16 amino acids. V trimming: 3 bases; J trimming: 0 bases; junction bases outside the gene matches: 5. For the CDR3, the DNA is TGTGCCAGCAGCTCTGAAACAGGGGCGAACACCGGGGAGCTGTTTTTT. This sequence encodes CASSSETGANTGELFF.